This T cell receptor (beta chain) came from a study of cytotoxic CD8 clonotypes in ibrutinib-treated CLL. Points from the study as a whole: For progressing versus sustained-remission patients, sampling times were not the same. Higher circulating CD8+ T-cell counts strongly accompanied higher baseline clonality, above age-matched healthy donors. Clonotypes that were public were uncommon, and they contracted or stayed stable on treatment. Clonality increased with ibrutinib response but returned toward baseline at progression.

Comments on this clone: Its target is unknown.

Measured with immunoSEQ multiplex PCR; TCRdb has only the in-frame clones, and not every one. The sample shows about 97,000 clones, roughly four fifths of them seen only once. The clonotype was recovered from a human donor with chronic lymphocytic leukemia. The source was PBMCs, collected after 24 months of ibrutinib treatment.

For the CDR3, the DNA is TGTGCCAGCAGCGGGGGACAGGGGTTTGGGGATCAGCCCCAGCATTTT. Encoded protein: CASSGGQGFGDQPQHF. This chain links TRBV9 with TRBJ1-5; TRBD1 matches 10 bases. This CDR3 has 16 residues. Per germline, CDR1 SGDLS and CDR2 YYNGEE. The V and J ends lost 3 bases and 5 bases, in that order; junction bases with no gene match: 8.